What follows are 20 T cell receptor beta chains derived from one specimen sequenced in a study of blood T cell repertoires in COVID-19 (dated by TCRdb to between 2020 and 2021). Receptor libraries were prepared by the immunoSEQ multiplex PCR assay. What TCRdb holds here is the immuneACCESS table cut down to in-frame rearrangements. Part of the clones is not present; checked against another copy, under half of the missing clones reflect an unresolved V gene, and the others are unexplained. The sample has 210,000 or so clones on record, approximately 80% of them singletons. 18% of the sample is held by the ten biggest clonotypes. Sequencing was done on a sample of peripheral blood. The receptors were sampled from a woman over 75 with active or convalescent COVID-19.

This rearrangement joins TRBV4-3 to TRBJ1-2, with 7 nucleotides matching TRBD1. CDR3 length: 15 amino acids. CDR1 and CDR2 (germline): LGHNA, YSLEER. Unmatched junction bases numbered 12, after V lost 3 bases and J lost 8 bases. CDR3 sequence: CASSQGQTSSEGYTF. CDR3 DNA: TGCGCCAGCAGCCAGGGACAGACCTCCTCTGAAGGCTACACCTTC.

This clone is a singleton in its sample. V is TRBV18 and J is TRBJ2-7; 8 positions agree with TRBD1. The CDR3 loop spans 16 amino acids. V was clipped by 6 bases and J by 3 bases; unmatched bases: 13. From germline, CDR1 is KGHSH and CDR2 LQKENI. CDR3 residues: CASSQSRTGLVYEQYF. The CDR3 DNA follows: TGTGCCAGCTCGCAATCGCGGACAGGGCTAGTCTACGAGCAGTACTTC.

CDR3 in amino acids: CASSQGAFGGRGGEKLFF. CDR3 nucleotide sequence: TGCGCCAGCAGCCAAGGGGCGTTTGGTGGCAGGGGTGGGGAAAAACTGTTTTTT. This rearrangement joins TRBV4-3 to TRBJ1-4; D is possibly TRBD1 (6 bases). The CDR3 runs 18 residues. Germline CDR1 LGHNA, CDR2 YSLEER. The V gene lost 1 base and the J gene lost 8 bases, with 23 bases spanning the gap.

The chain links TRBV19 to TRBJ2-1; 7 bases align to TRBD2. The CDR3 is 14 residues long. Germline lookup yields CDR1 LNHDA and CDR2 SQIVND (reference sequence). V shed 0 bases, J shed 11 bases, and the junction held 7 bases outside the gene matches. The CDR3 DNA reads as TGTGCCAGTAGTATAGAGCGGGAGACTGGTAAGCAGTTCTTC. The encoded protein is CASSIERETGKQFF.

The V gene is TRBV5-5, the J gene TRBJ2-4, with D perhaps TRBD2 (5 bases). V was cut by 0 bases and J by 1 base, with 14 bases left in between. Germline values: CDR1 SGHKS, CDR2 YYEKEE (reference sequence). CDR3 length equals 17 residues. As DNA, the CDR3 is TGTGCCAGCAGCTTGGCACCGGGGTGGTCCGCCAAAAACATTCAGTACTTC. It codes for CASSLAPGWSAKNIQYF.

The chain joins TRBV10-3 to TRBJ2-2, with 8 nucleotides matching TRBD1. CDR1 and CDR2 from the germline V gene are ENHRY and SYGVKD. V lost 7 bases to trimming and J lost 4 bases; unmatched junction nucleotides: 5. The CDR3 contains 14 residues. This chain's CDR3 is CAIKQGEVTGELFF. The CDR3, as DNA: TGTGCCATCAAACAGGGGGAAGTCACCGGGGAGCTGTTTTTT.

V is TRBV18 and J is TRBJ1-1; D gene unclear. The ends were cut back, 1 base at V and 1 base at J, with 10 bases in the middle. This CDR3 has 15 amino acids. CDR1 is KGHSH, CDR2 LQKENI, per germline. The CDR3 loop is CASSPLRDTNTEAFF. CDR3 coding DNA: TGTGCCAGCTCACCACTCCGCGACACGAACACTGAAGCTTTCTTT. Full variable domain (remainder filled in from reference TRBV18 and TRBJ1-1): NAGVMQNPRHLVRRRGQEARLRCSPMKGHSHVYWYRQLPEEGLKFMVYLQKENIIDESGMPKERFSAEFPKEGPSILRIQQVVRGDSAAYFCASSPLRDTNTEAFFGQGTRLTVV.

The chain has TRBV3-1 (or the pseudogene TRBV3-2) and TRBJ1-1; possibly TRBD1 for D (5 bases). With 1 base removed from V and 6 bases from J, the gap between germline ends came to 18 bases. The CDR3 spans 16 residues. The germline CDR1 and CDR2 sequences are LGHDT and YNNKEL (reference sequence). The CDR3 region is CASSQGGEGSKAEAFF. DNA for the CDR3: TGTGCCAGCAGCCAAGGGGGGGAGGGGAGTAAGGCTGAAGCTTTCTTT.

The CDR3 loop reads CASSLGPGQAYEQYF. As DNA, the CDR3 is TGTGCCAGCAGCTTAGGCCCAGGACAGGCCTACGAGCAGTACTTC. This chain connects TRBV7-3 to TRBJ2-7; the match to TRBD1 covers 7 bases. The V gene end was trimmed by 2 bases and the J gene end by 2 bases; junction bases not matched to a gene: 6. The length of the CDR3 is 15 residues. The germline CDR1 and CDR2 sequences are SGHTA and FQGTGA. The whole variable domain, remainder taken from reference TRBV7-3 and TRBJ2-7, is GAGVSQTPSNKVTEKGKYVELRCDPISGHTALYWYRQSLGQGPEFLIYFQGTGAADDSGLPNDRFFAVRPEGSVSTLKIQRTERGDSAVYLCASSLGPGQAYEQYFGPGTRLTVT.

V gene TRBV11-3 combines with J gene TRBJ2-1, with 8 nucleotides matching TRBD2. The J segment lost 9 bases and the V segment lost 5 bases, leaving 9 bases of the junction unmatched. The CDR3 is 14 residues long. CDR1 is SGHNT, CDR2 YENEEA, per germline. This chain's CDR3 is CASSPLAGGGEQFF. The CDR3 bases are TGTGCCAGCAGCCCCCTGGCGGGAGGTGGTGAGCAGTTCTTC.

The V gene is TRBV7-2, the J gene TRBJ2-1; TRBD2 matches 16 bases. This CDR3 comprises 16 residues. Germline values: CDR1 SGHTA, CDR2 FQGNSA. The V segment lost 5 bases and the J segment 9 bases; nucleotides outside the gene matches: 7. This chain's CDR3 is CASSAGLAGGPVEQFF. The DNA of the CDR3 is TGTGCCAGCAGCGCGGGACTAGCGGGGGGGCCGGTTGAGCAGTTCTTC.

The V call is TRBV2, the J call TRBJ1-1; D unresolved. The CDR3 has 11 residues. Looked up from germline, CDR1 is SNHLY and CDR2 is FYNNEI. Trimming left V 2 bases short and J 11 bases short, with 9 bases between. The CDR3, as DNA: TGTGCCAGCAGTGAATCCGTTGAGGCTTTCTTT. Translated: CASSESVEAFF.

This chain connects TRBV29-1 to TRBJ1-2, with TRBD1 matching 11 bases. The CDR3 totals 16 residues. The V gene's germline CDR1 is SQVTM and CDR2 ANQGSEA. V gave up 7 bases and J gave up 1 base; unmatched junction bases: 11. CDR3 DNA sequence: TGCAGCGCAGGACAGGGGGCACCTGGGTATAACTATGGCTACACCTTC. Its translation is CSAGQGAPGYNYGYTF.

The J gene is TRBJ1-2, the V gene TRBV4-2; a weak D match, TRBD1 (5 bases). Germline-derived CDR1 and CDR2 are LGHNA and YNFKEQ. V was trimmed by 1 base and J by 5 bases, leaving 11 bases between them. The CDR3 contains 14 residues. CDR3 sequence (DNA): TGTGCCAGCAGCCAAGGAACGGCAGGGTATGGCTACACCTTC. It specifies CASSQGTAGYGYTF.

The chain has TRBV5-4 and TRBJ1-1; D is possibly TRBD1 (6 bases). V shed 2 bases and J shed 4 bases, with 18 bases lying between them. Germline lookup yields CDR1 SGHNT and CDR2 YYREEE (reference sequence). CDR3 size: 16 residues. The CDR3 coding sequence is TGTGCCAGCAGCTTACGACAATACGGGGGGCCCACTGAAGCTTTCTTT. Its protein product is CASSLRQYGGPTEAFF.

This clone has just a few counts. The rearrangement joins TRBV5-1 to TRBJ1-3; D remains ambiguous. The CDR3 has 14 residues. Trimming took 2 bases from V and 0 from J, leaving 6 bases between them. Germline V gene data show CDR1 as SGHRS and CDR2 as YFSETQ. CDR3 amino acids: CASSFSSSGNTIYF. The CDR3 bases are TGCGCCAGCAGCTTTAGCAGCTCTGGAAACACCATATATTTT.

The V gene is TRBV2, the J gene TRBJ2-5; D remains unclear. V was trimmed by 7 bases and J by 5 bases, leaving 14 bases between them. Per germline, CDR1 SNHLY and CDR2 FYNNEI. The CDR3 covers 13 residues. The CDR3 spells CASTGGLGETQYF. CDR3 DNA: TGTGCCAGCACCGGTGGGCTTGGGGAGACCCAGTACTTC. The whole variable domain, remainder taken from reference TRBV2 and TRBJ2-5, is EPEVTQTPSHQVTQMGQEVILRCVPISNHLYFYWYRQILGQKVEFLVSFYNNEISEKSEIFDDQFSVERPDGSNFTLKIRSTKLEDSAMYFCASTGGLGETQYFGPGTRLLVL.

The chain has TRBV12-3 or TRBV12-4 and TRBJ2-7, with D unclear. The CDR3 has 12 residues. Trimming took off 6 bases at V and 0 bases at J, with 6 bases between the two ends. Here the CDR3 reads CASSKSSYEQYF. The CDR3, as DNA: TGTGCCAGCAGCAAGAGCTCCTACGAGCAGTACTTC.

This chain connects TRBV9 to TRBJ2-5; TRBD1 agrees at 10 bases. The V gene end was trimmed by 3 bases and the J gene end by 4 bases; junction bases not matched to a gene: 9. This CDR3 comprises 16 residues. Per the germline V gene, CDR1 is SGDLS and CDR2 is YYNGEE. The chain's CDR3 is CASSGRDRGPPETQYF. The CDR3 DNA sequence: TGTGCCAGCAGCGGCCGCGACAGGGGGCCCCCAGAGACCCAGTACTTC.

V gene TRBV7-9 combines with J gene TRBJ2-1; D is unclear. The length of the CDR3 is 14 residues. CDR1 is SEHNR, CDR2 FQNEAQ, per germline (reference sequence). V was shortened by 5 bases and J by 6 bases, with 14 bases between the two germline ends. The CDR3, as DNA: TGTGCCAGCAGCAATCTCCTAGTATCCAATGAGCAGTTCTTC. Its protein product is CASSNLLVSNEQFF.